What follows are 21 T cell receptor beta chains derived from one specimen sequenced in a study of radiation and T cells in renal cell carcinoma (dated by TCRdb to 2018 to 2020). Libraries were constructed by the immunoSEQ multiplex PCR assay. This immuneACCESS table, as held by TCRdb, lists in-frame sequences with V and J called but not all clones. Of the missing ones, under half trace to an unresolved V gene in checked studies; the others have no known cause. The sample table contains 6,000 to 8,000 clones; only one count was recorded for around three fifths of them. 35% to 50% of the sample is taken by the ten largest. Interpreted using the paper, the time point label stands for: tumor resected at nephrectomy. The treatment or condition label corresponds to: treatment-naive control, cytoreductive nephrectomy. Sequenced material: tumor tissue, taken from a patient whose treatment was nephrectomy without radiotherapy. Receptor source: an older woman with renal cell carcinoma.

This chain connects TRBV27 to TRBJ2-7; TRBD1 might be the D (6 bases). The CDR3 is 10 amino acids. The germline CDR1 and CDR2 sequences are MNHEY and SMNVEV (reference sequence). V lost 8 bases to trimming and J lost 12 bases, with 14 bases between them. The CDR3: CASLYRAAYF. The CDR3 nucleotides read TGTGCCAGCCTCTACAGGGCCGCGTACTTC.

There are a few counts of this clone. The V and J genes are TRBV29-1 and TRBJ1-2; D is unresolved. CDR1 is SQVTM, CDR2 ANQGSEA, per germline. The CDR3 contains 11 residues. V was clipped by 7 bases and J by 2 bases, with 8 bases between them. The CDR3 sequence is CSATENYGYTF. The CDR3 bases are TGCAGCGCGACTGAGAACTATGGCTACACCTTC.

This sequence joins TRBV29-1 and TRBJ2-7; 12 nucleotides align to TRBD2. Germline V gives CDR1 SQVTM, CDR2 ANQGSEA. V lost 3 bases, J lost 3 bases, and 6 bases stayed unmatched. This CDR3 spans 15 amino acids. CDR3 loop: CSVDNPTSGGYEQYF. The DNA for the CDR3 is TGCAGCGTTGATAATCCGACTAGCGGGGGCTACGAGCAGTACTTC.

This sequence joins TRBV5-6 and TRBJ2-7, with D unclear. Germline V CDR1 and CDR2: SGHDT, YYEEEE. Trimming shortened V by 0 bases and J by 8 bases, and 9 bases separated the two germline ends. This CDR3 has 12 amino acids. The CDR3 reads CASSLGRTQQYF. In DNA, the CDR3 is TGTGCCAGCAGCTTGGGCCGGACGCAGCAGTACTTC.

This sequence joins TRBV4-1 and TRBJ2-7; possibly TRBD2 for D (5 bases). V was cut by 1 base and J by 3 bases, with 13 bases left in between. CDR1 is MGHRA, CDR2 YSYEKL, per germline. This CDR3 is 15 amino acids long. The CDR3: CASSQGRIDGYEQYF. CDR3 coding DNA: TGCGCCAGCAGCCAAGGGAGGATAGACGGCTACGAGCAGTACTTC.

The chain joins TRBV4-2 to TRBJ2-3; 9 nucleotides line up with TRBD2. The CDR3 extends over 17 amino acids. CDR1 is LGHNA, CDR2 YNFKEQ, per germline. V shed 4 bases and J 4 bases; nucleotides not matched to a gene: 12. DNA of the CDR3: TGTGCCAGCAGCCCTTTAAGGGGGATAGCGGGGGCAGATACGCAGTATTTT. It is translated as CASSPLRGIAGADTQYF.

In its sample, this clone was seen a few times. The chain has TRBV4-3 and TRBJ1-5, with 9 positions matching TRBD1. Germline V lookup: CDR1 LGHNA, CDR2 YSLEER. This CDR3 contains 15 residues. The trim removed 1 base at V and 7 bases at J, leaving 5 bases unmatched. Written as DNA, the CDR3 is TGCGCCAGCAGCCAAGGGCGACAGGGGGGACAGCCCCAGCATTTT. Protein product: CASSQGRQGGQPQHF.

The J gene is TRBJ1-2, the V gene TRBV18, with D maybe TRBD1 (6 bases). CDR3 length: 13 amino acids. Trimming cost V 2 bases and J 6 bases, with 10 bases left between them. Germline V gene data show CDR1 as KGHSH and CDR2 as LQKENI. CDR3 in amino acids: CASSPEQGDGYTF. CDR3 coding DNA: TGTGCCAGCTCACCAGAACAGGGTGATGGCTACACCTTC.

The genes are TRBV2 and TRBJ1-2, with 8 bases aligning to TRBD1. Germline V CDR1 and CDR2: SNHLY, FYNNEI. CDR3 length: 13 amino acids. The V and J ends lost 4 bases and 6 bases, in that order; junction bases with no gene match: 4. This CDR3 is CASSAPGGDGYTF. The CDR3 DNA reads TGTGCCAGCAGTGCCCCAGGGGGCGATGGCTACACCTTC.

The rearrangement uses TRBV19 and TRBJ1-1; D is unresolved. The CDR3 consists of 12 residues. Per germline, CDR1 LNHDA and CDR2 SQIVND (reference sequence). Trimming removed 7 bases from V and 7 bases from J, with 13 bases in between. The DNA for the CDR3 is TGTGCCAGTAATGATTTGGGCGGTGAAGCTTTCTTT. Amino acids: CASNDLGGEAFF.

V is TRBV7-8 and J is TRBJ1-5; 8 bases are shared with TRBD1. V lost 5 bases and J lost 6; bases outside the gene matches: 15. The CDR3 sequence is 17 residues long. Germline CDR1 reads SGHVS; CDR2 reads FQNEAQ. The CDR3 is CASSPGGAGGLPQPQHF. The DNA of the CDR3 is TGTGCCAGCAGCCCAGGGGGGGCAGGGGGCTTGCCTCAGCCCCAGCATTTT.

This clone appeared a few times. CDR3 bases: TGTGCCAGCAGTGACAGGTGGTCTAGTTCACCCCTCCACTTT. It is translated as CASSDRWSSSPLHF. The chain recombines TRBV6-5 with TRBJ1-6, with a weak D call TRBD1 (6 bases). Per the germline V gene, CDR1 is MNHEY and CDR2 is SVGAGI. V shed 5 bases and J shed 9 bases, with 14 bases lying between them. CDR3 length: 14 residues.

This chain joins TRBV5-8 and TRBJ2-7; D is uncertain. The germline CDR1 and CDR2 sequences are SGHTS and YDEGEE. The CDR3 loop spans 12 amino acids. The V and J ends lost 2 bases and 9 bases respectively, with 12 bases between them. The CDR3 DNA reads TGTGCCAGCAGCTTTACACGACAAGGGCAGTACTTC. Protein product: CASSFTRQGQYF.

This sequence joins TRBV5-5 and TRBJ2-5; 9 positions match TRBD2. Germline V gene sequence: CDR1 SGHKS, CDR2 YYEKEE (reference sequence). The CDR3 spans 16 residues. Trimming at V came to 0 bases and at J to 5 bases, leaving 8 bases not matched to a gene. In DNA, the CDR3 is TGTGCCAGCAGCTTGGTAATAGCGGGGGCCGGCGAGACCCAGTACTTC. Its translation is CASSLVIAGAGETQYF. The full variable domain, completed using reference TRBV5-5 and TRBJ2-5, is DAGVTQSPTHLIKTRGQQVTLRCSPISGHKSVSWYQQVLGQGPQFIFQYYEKEERGRGNFPDRFSARQFPNYSSELNVNALLLGDSALYLCASSLVIAGAGETQYFGPGTRLLVL.

This clone was recorded only once. The chain has TRBV18 and TRBJ2-5; D not certain. V lost 4 bases and J lost 2, with 8 bases in between. From germline, CDR1 is KGHSH and CDR2 LQKENI. The CDR3 runs 13 residues. This chain's CDR3 is CASSQLPQETQYF. The DNA of the CDR3 is TGTGCCAGCTCACAATTACCTCAAGAGACCCAGTACTTC.

The chain combines TRBV29-1 with TRBJ2-7; a possible D gene is TRBD1 (6 bases). The V gene lost 7 bases and the J gene lost 2 bases, with 9 bases spanning the gap. CDR3 length equals 11 residues. The V gene's germline CDR1 is SQVTM and CDR2 ANQGSEA. In nucleotides, the CDR3 is TGCAGCGCCGGACAGACCTACGAGCAGTACTTC. This encodes CSAGQTYEQYF.

V and J are TRBV19 and TRBJ2-3; 11 bases are a match to TRBD1. Germline V gene sequence: CDR1 LNHDA, CDR2 SQIVND (reference sequence). This CDR3 is 14 amino acids long. With V trimmed by 6 bases and J by 3 bases, 2 bases remained unmatched. CDR3 residues: CASRRDRGTDTQYF. The CDR3 nucleotides are TGTGCCAGTAGACGGGACAGGGGGACAGATACGCAGTATTTT.

The CDR3 region has the DNA TGTGCCAGCAGGCGCGATAGCAGGACTGAAGCTTTCTTT. It codes for CASRRDSRTEAFF. The V gene is TRBV6-6, the J gene TRBJ1-1; D not resolved. This CDR3 is 13 amino acids long. Germline assignment: CDR1 MNHNY and CDR2 SVGAGI (reference sequence). V was shortened by 6 bases and J by 5 bases, with 13 bases between the two germline ends.

By its share, this clone is medium-sized. V and J are TRBV19 and TRBJ1-3; no firm D call. The length of the CDR3 is 12 residues. Germline CDR1 is LNHDA and CDR2 is SQIVND (reference sequence). Trimming pared 8 bases from V and 0 bases from J, leaving 5 bases between. This chain's CDR3 is CASCSSGNTIYF. The CDR3 DNA sequence: TGTGCCAGTTGTAGCTCTGGAAACACCATATATTTT.

The genes are TRBV27 and TRBJ1-3, with a possible D match to TRBD1 (5 bases). Per germline, CDR1 MNHEY and CDR2 SMNVEV (reference sequence). The ends were cut back, 6 bases at V and 5 bases at J, with 14 bases in the middle. The CDR3 has 14 amino acids. The CDR3 protein is CASSPGPGRNTIYF. CDR3 nucleotides: TGTGCCAGCAGCCCGGGACCGGGCAGAAACACCATATATTTT.

V usage is TRBV7-9 and J usage is TRBJ1-1; a weak D match, TRBD1 (6 bases). The CDR3 contains 13 residues. The V gene lost 6 bases and the J gene lost 7 bases, with 15 bases spanning the gap. In germline, CDR1 is SEHNR, CDR2 FQNEAQ (reference sequence). This chain's CDR3 is CASRGTGTIEAFF. Written as DNA, the CDR3 is TGTGCCAGCAGGGGAACCGGGACAATTGAAGCTTTCTTT.